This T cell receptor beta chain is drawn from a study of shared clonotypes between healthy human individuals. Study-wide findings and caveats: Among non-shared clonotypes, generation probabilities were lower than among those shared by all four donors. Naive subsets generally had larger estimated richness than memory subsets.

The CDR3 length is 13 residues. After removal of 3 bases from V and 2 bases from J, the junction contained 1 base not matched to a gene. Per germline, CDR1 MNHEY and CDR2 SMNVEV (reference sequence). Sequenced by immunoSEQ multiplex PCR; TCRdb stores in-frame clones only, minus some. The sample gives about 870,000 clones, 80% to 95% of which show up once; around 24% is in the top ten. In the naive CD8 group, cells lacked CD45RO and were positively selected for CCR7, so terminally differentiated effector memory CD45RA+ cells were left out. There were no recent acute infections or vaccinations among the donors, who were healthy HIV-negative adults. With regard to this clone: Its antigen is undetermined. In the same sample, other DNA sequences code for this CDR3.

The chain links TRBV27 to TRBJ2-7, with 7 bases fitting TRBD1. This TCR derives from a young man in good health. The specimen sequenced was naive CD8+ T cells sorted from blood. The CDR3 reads CASSFGQAYEQYF. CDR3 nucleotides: TGTGCCAGCAGTTTCGGACAGGCCTACGAGCAGTACTTC.